Listed below are T cell receptor beta chains from one sample, sequenced in a study of graft-versus-host responses after intestinal transplantation. Profiling relied on immunoSEQ multiplex PCR, and the TCRdb table lists in-frame clones only, not all of them. The sample yields approximately 12,000 clones, over 90% seen once. This material consisted of PBMCs, taken roughly 110 days after intestinal transplant. The receptors derive from a human patient who received an intestinal transplant, so some T cells may come from the graft donor. CDR3s include the opening cysteine and the closing phenylalanine or tryptophan. D genes are given only for firm matches. The size entry is marked missing in some rows and otherwise reads once, few, many or a size class.

size: once
D: .
J: TRBJ2-7
V: TRBV4-2
DNA: TGTGCCAGCAGCCAAGACGGGACGTACGAGCAGTACTTC
CDR3: CASSQDGTYEQYF

size: .
D: TRBD2
J: TRBJ2-7
V: TRBV6-1
DNA: TGTGCCAGCAGCCCTCGACTAGCGGACTACGAGCAGTACTTC
CDR3: CASSPRLADYEQYF

size: few
D: .
J: TRBJ2-1
V: TRBV27
DNA: TGTGCCAGCAGCGTGGCCGGGGACCTCTACAATGAGCAGTTCTTC
CDR3: CASSVAGDLYNEQFF

size: .
D: .
J: TRBJ2-7
V: TRBV2
DNA: TGTGCCAGCAGTGAACCTCTCCCGACACACTACGAGCAGTACTTC
CDR3: CASSEPLPTHYEQYF

size: .
D: .
J: TRBJ2-3
V: TRBV5-4
DNA: TGTGCCAGCAGCTTGGATGCAAAGTTGACAGATACGCAGTATTTT
CDR3: CASSLDAKLTDTQYF

size: .
D: .
J: TRBJ2-1
V: TRBV15
DNA: TGTGCCACCAGCAGAGAAAGAGGCGGTGGGTACAATGAGCAGTTCTTC
CDR3: CATSRERGGGYNEQFF

size: .
D: TRBD1
J: TRBJ2-3
V: TRBV6-5
DNA: TGTGCCAGCAGTTACATGAGGGGGCGGAGTACAGATACGCAGTATTTT
CDR3: CASSYMRGRSTDTQYF

size: .
D: .
J: TRBJ2-1
V: TRBV29-1
DNA: TGCAGCGTTGTAATAGGGAGCTCCTACAATGAGCAGTTCTTC
CDR3: CSVVIGSSYNEQFF

size: .
D: .
J: TRBJ1-5
V: TRBV21-1
DNA: TGTGCCAGCAGCCGGGACAGGGTAGGATCGGATCAGCCCCAGCATTTT
CDR3: CASSRDRVGSDQPQHF

size: .
D: .
J: TRBJ2-5
V: TRBV27
DNA: TGTGCCAGCAGTCCTCCGGGACTGAGGGGGACCCAGTACTTC
CDR3: CASSPPGLRGTQYF

size: .
D: .
J: TRBJ1-5
V: TRBV4-1
DNA: TGCGCCAGCAGCCCGGGAACCCATAGCAATCAGCCCCAGCATTTT
CDR3: CASSPGTHSNQPQHF

size: .
D: .
J: TRBJ2-5
V: TRBV4-1
DNA: TGCGCCAGCAGCCAAAGATGGAGAGGTCAAGAGACCCAGTACTTC
CDR3: CASSQRWRGQETQYF

size: .
D: .
J: TRBJ2-7
V: TRBV11-2
DNA: TGTGCCAGCAGCTTCAGCGATTTCGGCTACGAGCAGTACTTC
CDR3: CASSFSDFGYEQYF

size: once
D: .
J: TRBJ1-5
V: TRBV5-1
DNA: TGCGCCAGCAGCCCAGATAGCAATCAGCCCCAGCATTTT
CDR3: CASSPDSNQPQHF

size: .
D: .
J: TRBJ2-1
V: TRBV27
DNA: TGTGCCAGCAGTTACCCCGGTAGCTCCTACAATGAGCAGTTCTTC
CDR3: CASSYPGSSYNEQFF

size: .
D: .
J: TRBJ1-1
V: TRBV28
DNA: TGTGCCAGCAGTCCCCCGAACACTGAAGCTTTCTTT
CDR3: CASSPPNTEAFF

size: .
D: TRBD2
J: TRBJ2-7
V: TRBV19
DNA: TGTGCCAGTAGTATAGGGGGACCGGGACTAGCTCCCTACGAGCAGTACTTC
CDR3: CASSIGGPGLAPYEQYF

size: .
D: .
J: TRBJ1-1
V: TRBV7-3
DNA: TGTGCCAGCAGCCTCGGGGGGCAGATGAACACTGAAGCTTTCTTT
CDR3: CASSLGGQMNTEAFF

size: .
D: .
J: TRBJ2-5
V: TRBV27
DNA: TGTGCCAGCAGTTTAAACCTAGGGCCTTGGGGGCAGGAGACCCAGTACTTC
CDR3: CASSLNLGPWGQETQYF

size: .
D: TRBD1
J: TRBJ2-1
V: TRBV11-1
DNA: TGTGCCAGCAGCTTAGACCCAGGGGGACCCTACAATGAGCAGTTCTTC
CDR3: CASSLDPGGPYNEQFF

size: .
D: .
J: TRBJ2-5
V: TRBV10-3
DNA: TGTGCCATCAGTGGATGGAGTAATCCGACCCAGTACTTC
CDR3: CAISGWSNPTQYF

size: once
D: .
J: TRBJ2-7
V: TRBV10-1
DNA: TGCGCCACTTACGCACGGATGGACGAGCAGTACTTC
CDR3: CATYARMDEQYF

size: .
D: .
J: TRBJ2-1
V: TRBV27
DNA: TGTGCCAGCAGTTTTATCCGGGACAATGAGCAGTTCTTC
CDR3: CASSFIRDNEQFF